Sequencing of this T cell receptor beta chain was carried out in a study of T cell responses to AZD1222 COVID-19 vaccine (dated by TCRdb to about 2021). About the full investigation: A total of about 230 trial participants underwent TCR sequencing, of whom 200 to 220 received two doses of AZD1222 and around 25 received two doses of the MenACWY control vaccine. Trial participants were enrolled by age into 18-55, 56-69 and 70-plus year subgroups, with roughly 150, 30 and 60 TCR-sequenced participants respectively.

This specimen's time point label, interpreted: about 28 days (+/-7) after the second vaccine dose. Because spike-specific TCR depth and breadth did not differ between the two schedules, AZD1222 recipients who got a second dose at roughly 4 weeks were pooled with those who got a second dose at roughly 12 weeks. Vaccinee samples came from UK trials COV001 and COV002, including a single-blind randomized controlled phase 2/3 trial of AZD1222 (ChAdOx1 nCoV-19) in healthy adults. Trial participant PBMC samples were collected at day 0 and day 28 after the second dose for TCRbeta chain sequencing. The CDR3 regions of human TCRbeta chains were analyzed by immunosequencing. As for how the authors treated the data: TCRs in the repertoires were matched against a reference library of SARS-CoV-2-specific TCRs that had been generated with the MIRA antigen-specificity platform. Breadth was defined as the fraction of unique TCRs that were SARS-CoV-2-associated. Depth was defined as the fraction of total T cells that were SARS-CoV-2-associated. Each spike-specific TCR was assigned to its reactive spike region and to a CD4 or CD8 class using the MIRA data. Log10-transformed breadth and depth values were compared by one-way ANOVA with Sidak's multiple comparisons tests. Imported from immuneACCESS, the table was reduced by TCRdb to in-frame sequences with V and J called. These copies leave out some clones; in studies compared against another copy, an unresolved V gene accounts for under half, and the cause of the remainder is not known. V and J calls and clone size are copied from that table; D and trimming were computed from the DNA. Within this sample are around 110,000 clones, with around nine tenths of them counted one time only. The top ten hold roughly 5.6% of the sample.

According to the germline V gene (reference sequence), CDR1 reads SEHNR and CDR2 reads FQNEAQ. After removal of 1 base from V and 2 bases from J, the junction retains 3 bases not matched to a gene. Measured from the cysteine to the phenylalanine, the CDR3 is 15 residues long. The kept DNA is CDR3 alone, 45 bases in frame from the first base. Comments on this clone: Its antigen remains undetermined. Qualities for individual bases were not recorded, and no much larger clone is one base off.

Results and caveats for the whole study, not just this receptor: CD4 TCRs associated with the vaccine covered the entire spike protein, and the dominant responses were in regions 160-218 and 743-854. Epitopes outside the regions mutated in the B.1.351 and B.1.1.7 variants were reportedly recognized by nearly half of the unique spike-specific TCRs. Conclusions about previously exposed vaccinees are limited because only six or seven AZD1222 recipients were SARS-CoV-2 seropositive at baseline. The 56-69-year group was small, and its depth increase did not reach significance, likely because of low power. Most participants were white British and females outnumbered males, and the authors suggested that clonal diversity may have been underestimated. Because no day 14 peak-response samples were available, the repertoires could be characterized only after the peak T cell response. A significant rise in spike-specific TCR breadth and depth was observed after two AZD1222 doses relative to day 0 and relative to MenACWY recipients.

This specimen was peripheral blood, taken 28 days after the second AZD1222 dose. This TCR was recovered from an adult who received the AZD1222 COVID-19 vaccine. The rearranged segments are TRBV7-9 and TRBJ1-2; TRBD1 lines up with 8 middle nucleotides. The CDR3 reads as follows: CASSLGGQGNYGYTF. At the DNA level, the sequence is TGTGCCAGCAGCTTAGGAGGACAGGGCAACTATGGCTACACCTTC. With the rest looked up from the reference TRBV7-9 and TRBJ1-2 genes rather than sequenced, the full variable domain is DTGVSQNPRHKITKRGQNVTFRCDPISEHNRLYWYRQTLGQGPEFLTYFQNEAQLEKSRLLSDRFSAERPKGSFSTLEIQRTEQGDSAMYLCASSLGGQGNYGYTFGSGTRLTVV.